This T cell receptor (beta chain) was retrieved from a study of CD8 T cells in Susac syndrome. Sequencing of TCR beta was carried out in blood CD8+ and CD4+ T cells. The patients with Susac syndrome were individuals who fulfilled the recently defined diagnostic criteria for disease that was either definite or probable. From germline, CDR1 is MNHNS and CDR2 SASEGT. The junction had 13 bases not matched to a gene; V was cut back by 8 bases and J by 7 bases. CDR3 size: 15 residues. RNA was extracted with the RNeasy kit, and a quantity of roughly 0.5 to 1 ug was reverse transcribed using random hexamers. TCRdb reprocessed the immunoSEQ multiplex PCR reads with MiXCR, giving one entry per CDR3 protein. Of under 200,000 distinct CDR3 sequences detected, 94% appear once; the ten largest clones hold approximately 0.11%.

This sequence originates from a human donor with Susac syndrome. The material sequenced was CD4+ T cells from PBMCs. V and J are TRBV6-1 and TRBJ2-2, with TRBD1 identical over 7 bases. The CDR3 DNA sequence: TGTGCCAGCCGCCCGGATAGGGGGCAAGTCGGGGAGCTGTTTTTT. The encoded protein is CASRPDRGQVGELFF.